This TCR beta chain derives from a study of identical twins (dated by TCRdb to 2015 to 2016). At the level of the whole study: To test whether fetal clonotypes persist, this study deep-sequenced TCR alpha and beta repertoires from monozygotic twins, from unrelated adults of various ages, and from cord blood. To rule out contamination, the twin experiments were replicated at different times with different library preparation protocols.

Only healthy Caucasian donors were included. The twin cohort comprised three pairs of female monozygotic twins, all aged about 18 to 30 years. Positive isolation kits from Invitrogen were used to isolate CD4+ and CD8+ T cell populations. In regard to this clonotype: Its antigen is still unknown. Qualities for individual bases were not recorded, and no much larger clone is one base off.

From its cysteine to its phenylalanine, the CDR3 spans 11 amino acids. The only DNA kept is the CDR3, 33 bases in frame from the first base. From a lookup of the germline V gene (reference sequence), CDR1 and CDR2 are DFQATT and SNEGSKA. Between the V and J ends, shortened by 3 bases and 9 bases respectively, the junction contains 10 bases. Overall study outcomes, separate from this receptor: Invariant T cells such as MAIT and iNKT could partly confound zero-insertion analyses, although diverse VJ usage argued against such confounding for most clonotypes. A weaker excess of twin sharing was found in beta out-of-frame sequences because the signal-to-noise ratio was lowered by fewer shared sequences. In monozygotic twins, out-of-frame TCR alpha sharing was systematically underestimated by recombination models, although the models agreed with sharing between unrelated individuals. Out-of-frame TCR alpha sequences shared between twins showed an excess of low generation-probability sequences compared with coincidental sharing between unrelated individuals. Fewer insertions were carried by abundant cord blood beta clonotypes; a weaker similar trend was observed in young adult naive repertoires, while no such trend was observed in memory repertoires. Because the same donors could not be followed over many years, the conclusions relied on cross-sectional statistical analysis.

Libraries were constructed by 5' RACE. Instrument used: Illumina HiSeq 2000. A universal primer binding site was introduced by template switching, and a unique molecular identifier was present in the final cDNA, enabling accurate counting of TCR cDNA molecules. First-strand cDNA for TCR alpha and beta chains was synthesized from specific primers in the conserved constant-segment region. To control for contamination, every cDNA library carried two barcodes: a SMART-Mk sample barcode plus Illumina barcodes. TruSeq adapter sequences and Illumina sample barcodes were added in two successive PCR steps. The Illumina HiSeq platform was used with custom primers to sequence TCR alpha and beta cDNA libraries. The published analysis was carried out like this. Raw reads were processed with MiGEC to extract unique molecular identifiers, and MiXCR was used to determine CDR3 positions. Recombination models were inferred per individual with the repgenHMM and IGoR tools using an EM algorithm. The analysis of shared clonotypes was done with the tcR package in R, with sharing normalized by the product of cloneset sizes. To study raw recombination free of thymic and clonal selection effects, out-of-frame nonproductive sequences were analyzed. In-frame beta chains were kept once TCRdb had trimmed the public reads at Q25 with fastp and called clones with MiXCR. For every CDR3 protein sequence, its rows merge into one entry that carries the most common genes and DNA. V and J calls and clone size were set by TCRdb, not the authors. The sample records about 530,000 distinct CDR3 sequences, 20% to 25% of which are singletons. The ten largest clones add up to approximately 0.5% of the sample.

This sample was shared with a second study, whose subject was yellow fever vaccine responses in identical twins. The other study reports the following: According to the authors, in identical twins the way T cells responded to vaccination appeared partly convergent and partly personalized. Focusing on identical twins, the study followed the T cell clones that responded to the vaccine, and did so with precision.

This TCR was recovered from a young woman in good health. In this chain, TRBV20-1 is recombined with TRBJ2-3; the D gene assignment is ambiguous. Sequenced sample: CD4+ T cells sorted from blood. The CDR3: CSASHTGTQYF. The DNA sequence is as follows: TGCAGTGCTAGTCACACTGGAACGCAGTATTTT.